These 32 T cell receptor beta chains were sequenced from one sample in a study of cytomegalovirus exposure and HLA in healthy donors. The study ran its PCR with 60 Vbeta and 13 Jbeta primers. The table came from immunoSEQ multiplex PCR; TCRdb's copy has only in-frame clones and leaves some out. The sample yields around 150,000 clones, approximately 87% seen once. The sequencing input was PBMCs. The receptors were gathered from a man aged 35-49 years in good health and CMV-seronegative.

This clone was seen once. This rearrangement joins TRBV9 to TRBJ1-5, with D tentatively TRBD1 (5 bases). This CDR3 contains 15 residues. The V gene's germline CDR1 is SGDLS and CDR2 YYNGEE. V shed 0 bases and J shed 4 bases, with 11 bases lying between them. Here the CDR3 DNA reads TGTGCCAGCAGCGTAGCAACAGGCGGAAATCAGCCCCAGCATTTT. Translation: CASSVATGGNQPQHF.

A single count supports this clone. The chain combines TRBV28 with TRBJ1-1, with TRBD1 identical over 12 bases. This CDR3 has 18 residues. J was trimmed by 3 bases and V by 3 bases; bases with no gene match: 11. Germline CDR1 and CDR2: MDHEN and SYDVKM. CDR3: CASSFSPGQGARYTEAFF. As DNA, the CDR3 is TGTGCCAGCAGTTTCTCCCCGGGACAGGGGGCGCGTTACACTGAAGCTTTCTTT.

The chain has TRBV4-1 and TRBJ1-4, with D possibly matching TRBD1 (6 bases). The CDR3 consists of 14 residues. Germline CDR1 MGHRA, CDR2 YSYEKL. V lost 3 bases and J lost 8, with 13 bases in between. CDR3 sequence (DNA): TGCGCCAGCAGCCAGGGGGGGGGACAAGAAAAACTGTTTTTT. This codes for CASSQGGGQEKLFF.

This CDR3 is CASSLRSGTGPSLYGYTF. The CDR3 DNA sequence: TGTGCCAGCAGCCTCAGATCGGGGACAGGGCCTTCTCTCTATGGCTACACCTTC. V is TRBV11-2 and J is TRBJ1-2; 9 nucleotides agree with TRBD1. Germline V gives CDR1 SGHAT, CDR2 FQNNGV. J was trimmed by 4 bases and V by 5 bases; bases with no gene match: 17. The CDR3 is 18 amino acids.

The V gene is TRBV28, the J gene TRBJ1-1; 8 bases agree with TRBD1. Trimming cost V 6 bases and J 0 bases; bases outside gene matches: 3. The CDR3 loop spans 14 amino acids. Germline assignment: CDR1 MDHEN and CDR2 SYDVKM. The CDR3 region is CASSTGGMNTEAFF. CDR3 in DNA: TGTGCCAGCAGCACAGGGGGGATGAACACTGAAGCTTTCTTT.

The chain joins TRBV5-6 to TRBJ2-7; D may be TRBD1 (5 bases). The length of the CDR3 is 13 residues. V shed 5 bases and J shed 3 bases, with 12 bases lying between them. In germline, CDR1 is SGHDT, CDR2 YYEEEE. The CDR3 protein is CASRETASYEQYF. The CDR3 DNA reads as TGTGCCAGCAGGGAGACAGCGAGCTACGAGCAGTACTTC.

V gene TRBV4-1 combines with J gene TRBJ1-4; no clear D. The V gene lost 1 base and the J gene lost 8 bases, with 14 bases spanning the gap. The CDR3 consists of 15 residues. CDR1 and CDR2 (germline): MGHRA, YSYEKL. The CDR3 bases are TGCGCCAGCAGCCAAGCTGGCTATAGAGGGGAAAAACTGTTTTTT. The encoded protein is CASSQAGYRGEKLFF.

This clone occurred a few times. The CDR3 reads CASSRQYTDTQYF. The CDR3 nucleotides are TGCGCCAGCAGCCGGCAGTACACAGATACGCAGTATTTT. The chain recombines TRBV4-1 with TRBJ2-3; D call uncertain. The V gene's germline CDR1 is MGHRA and CDR2 YSYEKL. The germline V and J ends were trimmed by 4 bases and 2 bases, with 7 bases remaining between them. The CDR3 is 13 residues long.

This clone came up a few times. The chain recombines TRBV2 with TRBJ2-1; TRBD1 matches at 8 bases. With 6 bases clipped from V and 6 bases from J, the junction kept 10 bases outside the gene matches. The germline gives CDR1 SNHLY, CDR2 FYNNEI. CDR3 length: 15 residues. The CDR3 region is CASRVDRAGPNEQFF. The DNA for the CDR3 is TGTGCCAGCAGGGTGGACAGGGCGGGTCCCAATGAGCAGTTCTTC.

This sequence joins TRBV11-1 and TRBJ2-7; TRBD2 agrees at 12 bases. The CDR3 spans 16 residues. From germline, CDR1 is SGHAT and CDR2 FQDESV (reference sequence). V lost 4 bases and J lost 7; bases outside the gene matches: 11. In DNA form, the CDR3 reads TGTGCCAGCAGCTCCCCTAGCGGGGGGGCGGTAGATGAGCAGTACTTC. Its translation: CASSSPSGGAVDEQYF.

V gene TRBV6-6 combines with J gene TRBJ1-1, with D unresolved. CDR3 size: 14 residues. Trimming removed 7 bases at V and 0 bases at J, with 12 bases between. Germline lookup yields CDR1 MNHNY and CDR2 SVGAGI (reference sequence). Here the CDR3 DNA reads TGTGCCAGCATTATGACTTACTTGAACACTGAAGCTTTCTTT. Amino acids: CASIMTYLNTEAFF.

The genes are TRBV30 and TRBJ1-2; TRBD1 matches at 8 bases. V lost 4 bases to trimming and J lost 4 bases; unmatched junction nucleotides: 5. CDR3 length: 13 amino acids. Germline CDR1 is GTSNPN and CDR2 is SVGIG (reference sequence). The CDR3 is CAWTRTGTYGYTF. In nucleotides, the CDR3 is TGTGCCTGGACTCGGACAGGGACCTATGGCTACACCTTC.

The chain recombines TRBV27 with TRBJ1-5; tentative D call: TRBD1 (6 bases). Trimming stripped 8 bases from V and 10 bases from J, with 21 bases between. This CDR3 has 14 amino acids. Germline loops: CDR1 MNHEY, CDR2 SMNVEV (reference sequence). The CDR3 coding sequence is TGTGCCAGCGCTAAGGGGGGAGGGGTTTACCCCCAGCATTTT. This encodes CASAKGGGVYPQHF.

The chain is built from TRBV6-6 and TRBJ2-7; 7 nucleotides line up with TRBD2. The CDR3 totals 15 residues. In germline, CDR1 is MNHNY, CDR2 SVGAGI (reference sequence). V shed 7 bases, J shed 0 bases, and the junction held 9 bases outside the gene matches. CDR3 sequence: CASTPQRELSYEQYF. As DNA, the CDR3 is TGTGCCAGCACCCCACAGCGGGAACTCTCCTACGAGCAGTACTTC.

The V and J genes are TRBV2 and TRBJ1-1, with no clear D. The CDR3 runs 13 residues. V lost 11 bases and J 2 bases, leaving 15 bases between the germline ends. Germline loops: CDR1 SNHLY, CDR2 FYNNEI. The CDR3 is CAGKDGRNTEAFF. CDR3 nucleotides: TGTGCCGGAAAAGACGGGAGAAACACTGAAGCTTTCTTT. The full variable domain, its missing parts supplied by reference TRBV2 and TRBJ1-1, is EPEVTQTPSHQVTQMGQEVILRCVPISNHLYFYWYRQILGQKVEFLVSFYNNEISEKSEIFDDQFSVERPDGSNFTLKIRSTKLEDSAMYFCAGKDGRNTEAFFGQGTRLTVV.

This chain's CDR3 is CASSQMFLGAATDTQYF. In DNA, the CDR3 is TGCGCCAGCAGCCAAATGTTCCTGGGGGCCGCCACAGATACGCAGTATTTT. The rearrangement uses TRBV4-3 and TRBJ2-3; D possibly corresponds to TRBD1 (6 bases). V lost 2 bases, J lost 2 bases, and 17 bases lay in between. The CDR3 is made up of 17 amino acids. Looked up from germline, CDR1 is LGHNA and CDR2 is YSLEER.

The CDR3, as DNA: TGCGCCAGCAGCCAAGATCGAGTCAAAGGGGGTTCACCCCTCCACTTT. Translation: CASSQDRVKGGSPLHF. The chain has TRBV4-3 and TRBJ1-6; D perhaps matches TRBD1 (6 bases). The V gene's germline CDR1 is LGHNA and CDR2 YSLEER. With 0 bases removed from V and 9 bases from J, the gap between germline ends came to 15 bases. This CDR3 contains 16 residues.

This clone was seen once. The CDR3 spells CASLPSGSTDTQYF. The CDR3 bases are TGTGCCAGCCTCCCTAGCGGCAGCACAGATACGCAGTATTTT. This chain connects TRBV27 to TRBJ2-3; 7 bases match TRBD2. Germline V gives CDR1 MNHEY, CDR2 SMNVEV (reference sequence). This CDR3 has 14 residues. J was trimmed by 0 bases and V by 8 bases; bases with no gene match: 5.

The sample holds one count of this clone. V and J are TRBV5-4 and TRBJ2-7; D not resolved. Trimming took 3 bases from V and 1 from J, leaving 8 bases between them. Per germline, CDR1 SGHNT and CDR2 YYREEE (reference sequence). This CDR3 spans 13 amino acids. CDR3 sequence reads: CASSSPYSYEQYF. The CDR3 DNA follows: TGTGCCAGCAGCTCACCCTATTCCTACGAGCAGTACTTC.

This chain links TRBV28 with TRBJ1-1, with 9 bases lining up with TRBD1. Germline-derived CDR1 and CDR2 are MDHEN and SYDVKM. Trimming at V came to 7 bases and at J to 2 bases, leaving 14 bases not matched to a gene. This CDR3 comprises 17 residues. CDR3 bases: TGTGCCAGCACCTCCGAGAGCAGGACAGGGGTTAACACTGAAGCTTTCTTT. Its translation: CASTSESRTGVNTEAFF.

This chain connects TRBV2 to TRBJ2-5; TRBD2 matches 8 bases. The CDR3 contains 13 residues. Germline-derived CDR1 and CDR2 are SNHLY and FYNNEI. Losses at the gene ends were 5 bases for V and 5 bases for J; bases not matched to a gene: 4. CDR3 in DNA: TGTGCCAGCAGTCGGGGGGGCGTGGAGACCCAGTACTTC. This sequence encodes CASSRGGVETQYF.

This chain uses TRBV29-1 with TRBJ2-5; 10 positions match TRBD2. Losses at the gene ends were 5 bases for V and 1 base for J; bases not matched to a gene: 4. Germline CDR1 SQVTM, CDR2 ANQGSEA. The CDR3 is made up of 14 amino acids. This chain's CDR3 is CSVKRGGSQETQYF. CDR3 sequence (DNA): TGCAGCGTTAAGCGGGGGGGAAGCCAAGAGACCCAGTACTTC.

The rearrangement joins TRBV4-1 to TRBJ2-1, with 8 bases identical to TRBD2. The CDR3 contains 12 residues. Germline CDR1 reads MGHRA; CDR2 reads YSYEKL. The V and J ends lost 4 bases and 14 bases, in that order; junction bases with no gene match: 7. The CDR3 spells CASSRPGGTEFF. The CDR3 DNA sequence: TGCGCCAGCAGCCGACCGGGGGGGACCGAGTTCTTC.

This sequence joins TRBV14 and TRBJ1-6; the match to TRBD1 covers 8 bases. The germline CDR1 and CDR2 sequences are SGHDN and FVKESK. CDR3 length: 15 amino acids. The junction had 9 bases not matched to a gene; V was cut back by 4 bases and J by 10 bases. CDR3 sequence (DNA): TGTGCCAGCAGCCGACAGGGGTTGGTAGAATCACCCCTCCACTTT. Translated, it gives CASSRQGLVESPLHF.

The CDR3 reads CASSLEGPGANVLTF. The CDR3 DNA follows: TGCGCCAGCAGCTTGGAGGGGCCTGGGGCCAACGTCCTGACTTTC. The chain uses TRBV5-1 and TRBJ2-6, with D maybe TRBD1 (5 bases). CDR3 length equals 15 residues. Trimming took off 0 bases at V and 2 bases at J, with 6 bases between the two ends. Germline V lookup: CDR1 SGHRS, CDR2 YFSETQ.

This chain joins TRBV10-3 and TRBJ1-4; 7 bases fit TRBD1. This CDR3 has 15 residues. V trimming: 0 bases; J trimming: 8 bases; junction bases outside the gene matches: 6. Germline V gene lookup returns CDR1 ENHRY and CDR2 SYGVKD. This CDR3 is CAISESGQLREKLFF. In DNA form, the CDR3 reads TGTGCCATCAGTGAGTCGGGACAGCTGCGGGAAAAACTGTTTTTT.

The J gene is TRBJ2-7, the V gene TRBV6-5, with TRBD1 identical over 10 bases. CDR1 is MNHEY, CDR2 SVGAGI, per germline. There are 14 residues in the CDR3. J lost 6 bases, V lost 4 bases, and 6 bases had no gene match. The CDR3 nucleotides read TGTGCCAGCAGTTCCGGGACAGGGGCTTCCGAGCAGTACTTC. Translated: CASSSGTGASEQYF.

In its sample, this clone was seen a few times. The V call is TRBV11-2, the J call TRBJ1-4; tentative D call: TRBD1 (6 bases). The CDR3 extends over 15 amino acids. The germline V and J ends were trimmed by 5 bases and 4 bases, with 14 bases remaining between them. Germline V gene data show CDR1 as SGHAT and CDR2 as FQNNGV. DNA of the CDR3: TGTGCCAGCAGCACAAGGGCAGGGGTTAATGAAAAACTGTTTTTT. It encodes CASSTRAGVNEKLFF.

Remarks on this clone: A junction boundary mismatches the germline segment, possibly from a read error. The V and J genes are TRBV7-3 and TRBJ2-7; possible D gene TRBD1, 6 bases. The CDR3 loop spans 15 amino acids. Germline CDR1 and CDR2: SGHTA and FQGTGA. CDR3 coding DNA: TGTGCCAGTAGCTTATCCGGGACAAGCTCCTACGAGCAGTACTTC. It yields the protein CASSLSGTSSYEQYF.

V and J are TRBV5-4 and TRBJ2-2; tentatively, D is TRBD1 (6 bases). V dropped 2 bases and J dropped 4 bases, with 12 bases sitting between them. CDR3 size: 15 residues. Germline V lookup: CDR1 SGHNT, CDR2 YYREEE (reference sequence). The CDR3 DNA is TGTGCCAGCAGCTTCTCAGGGGCTCGCACCGGGGAGCTGTTTTTT. Translation: CASSFSGARTGELFF.

The chain has TRBV7-8 and TRBJ2-7; no definite D call. The germline V and J ends were trimmed by 1 base and 2 bases, with 6 bases remaining between them. Per the germline V gene, CDR1 is SGHVS and CDR2 is FQNEAQ. The CDR3 contains 13 residues. The CDR3 DNA sequence: TGTGCCAGCAGCTTAGGGGCGCCCTACGAGCAGTACTTC. It translates to CASSLGAPYEQYF.

This clone was found a few times. The chain links TRBV11-2 to TRBJ2-7; 9 bases align to TRBD1. Germline lookup yields CDR1 SGHAT and CDR2 FQNNGV. The CDR3 extends over 14 amino acids. J gave up 6 bases and V 4 bases, and 7 bases lay outside the gene matches. DNA of the CDR3: TGTGCCAGCAGCTCACGGACAGGGGTAGGCGAGCAGTACTTC. It yields the protein CASSSRTGVGEQYF.